One and the same sample provided the 24 T cell receptor beta chains below, sequenced in a study of blood T cell repertoires in COVID-19. The method was immunoSEQ multiplex PCR; TCRdb's version includes in-frame clones alone and lacks a portion of them. The sample lists around 320,000 clones; about nine tenths were seen once. The sample consisted of peripheral blood. Receptors originate from a man younger than 35 with active or convalescent COVID-19.

The rearrangement links TRBV4-3 to TRBJ1-4, with D tentatively TRBD1 (6 bases). The CDR3 has 16 amino acids. Trimming left V 1 base short and J 3 bases short, with 12 bases between. Per germline, CDR1 LGHNA and CDR2 YSLEER. The CDR3 coding sequence is TGCGCCAGCAGCCAAGGGGTGACAGGATCTAATGAAAAACTGTTTTTT. Translating gives CASSQGVTGSNEKLFF.

V is TRBV24-1 and J is TRBJ1-5, with 7 bases lining up with TRBD1. The CDR3 consists of 13 residues. Looked up from germline, CDR1 is KGHDR and CDR2 is SFDVKD. V lost 4 bases to trimming and J lost 5 bases; unmatched junction nucleotides: 1. The CDR3 region has the DNA TGTGCCACCAGTGAAGGGGGCTATCAGCCCCAGCATTTT. It yields the protein CATSEGGYQPQHF.

The chain combines TRBV7-9 with TRBJ1-3; the match to TRBD1 covers 9 bases. The V gene's germline CDR1 is SEHNR and CDR2 FQNEAQ (reference sequence). This CDR3 has 15 residues. V trimming: 5 bases; J trimming: 3 bases; junction bases outside the gene matches: 5. CDR3 region: CASSPWTGDGNTIYF. CDR3 bases: TGTGCCAGCAGCCCCTGGACAGGGGATGGAAACACCATATATTTT.

This clone was counted a few times. The rearrangement joins TRBV27 to TRBJ1-6; tentatively, D is TRBD1 (5 bases). Deletions cut 4 bases from V and 7 bases from J, with 14 bases between. The CDR3 extends over 15 amino acids. Germline CDR1 and CDR2: MNHEY and SMNVEV (reference sequence). The CDR3 here is CASSSDSATNSPLHF. CDR3 bases: TGTGCCAGCAGTTCAGACAGCGCCACCAATTCACCCCTCCACTTT.

The chain links TRBV5-5 to TRBJ1-4; 7 positions match TRBD1. Germline assignment: CDR1 SGHKS and CDR2 YYEKEE (reference sequence). The CDR3 is 17 residues long. Losses at the gene ends were 4 bases for V and 5 bases for J; bases not matched to a gene: 14. As DNA, the CDR3 is TGTGCCAGCAGCGACAGGGAAGGCCCCCGTTCCAATGAAAAACTGTTTTTT. Its protein is CASSDREGPRSNEKLFF.

This clone occurred a few times. V gene TRBV7-6 combines with J gene TRBJ2-7; TRBD1 aligns across 9 bases. CDR3 length equals 15 residues. The V segment lost 0 bases and the J segment 5 bases; nucleotides outside the gene matches: 5. CDR1 and CDR2 from the germline V gene are SGHVS and FNYEAQ. The CDR3 loop is CASSLAWDREDEQYF. CDR3 in DNA: TGTGCCAGCAGCTTAGCCTGGGACAGGGAAGACGAGCAGTACTTC.

The chain recombines TRBV18 with TRBJ2-7, with 9 bases identical to TRBD2. CDR1 and CDR2 (germline): KGHSH, LQKENI. V dropped 4 bases and J dropped 6; count of bases not matched to a gene: 10. The CDR3 is 15 residues long. CDR3 loop: CASSLGTSFLSEQYF. As DNA, the CDR3 is TGTGCCAGCTCACTTGGGACTAGCTTTCTGAGCGAGCAGTACTTC.

The rearrangement uses TRBV5-1 and TRBJ2-1, with 8 bases identical to TRBD2. In germline, CDR1 is SGHRS, CDR2 YFSETQ. J gave up 7 bases and V 2 bases, and 11 bases lay outside the gene matches. This CDR3 has 16 residues. CDR3 bases: TGCGCCAGCAGCTTAAGGAGCGGGGGCCTAAGTAATGAGCAGTTCTTC. As protein: CASSLRSGGLSNEQFF. Using reference TRBV5-1 and TRBJ2-1 for the parts outside the CDR3, the full variable domain is KAGVTQTPRYLIKTRGQQVTLSCSPISGHRSVSWYQQTPGQGLQFLFEYFSETQRNKGNFPGRFSGRQFSNSRSEMNVSTLELGDSALYLCASSLRSGGLSNEQFFGPGTRLTVL.

There are a few counts of this clone. The gene calls are TRBV7-9 and TRBJ1-5, with D unclear. V was trimmed by 6 bases and J by 7 bases, leaving 22 bases between them. This CDR3 region has 16 residues. CDR1 and CDR2 (germline): SEHNR, FQNEAQ (reference sequence). CDR3 region: CASRAAWEGLRQPQHF. The DNA for the CDR3 is TGTGCCAGCAGAGCCGCCTGGGAGGGTTTAAGGCAGCCCCAGCATTTT. The whole variable domain, filled in from reference TRBV7-9 and TRBJ1-5, reads DTGVSQNPRHKITKRGQNVTFRCDPISEHNRLYWYRQTLGQGPEFLTYFQNEAQLEKSRLLSDRFSAERPKGSFSTLEIQRTEQGDSAMYLCASRAAWEGLRQPQHFGDGTRLSIL.

CDR3 coding DNA: TGTGCCAGCACCCTAGTAGGTCCAGGCGGGCCTGAAGCTTTCTTT. Amino acids: CASTLVGPGGPEAFF. V gene TRBV11-2 combines with J gene TRBJ1-1; D is ambiguous. V was cut by 7 bases and J by 6 bases, with 21 bases left in between. This CDR3 has 15 residues. Germline V CDR1 and CDR2: SGHAT, FQNNGV.

The chain joins TRBV27 to TRBJ2-2, with a possible D match to TRBD1 (6 bases). V was pared by 5 bases and J by 1 base, with 11 bases between. This CDR3 region has 15 residues. The germline V gene encodes CDR1 MNHEY and CDR2 SMNVEV (reference sequence). The CDR3 loop is CASSPPGQNTGELFF. As DNA, the CDR3 is TGTGCCAGCAGTCCCCCGGGACAGAACACCGGGGAGCTGTTTTTT.

The V call is TRBV13, the J call TRBJ2-5, with a possible D match to TRBD1 (5 bases). Looked up from germline, CDR1 is PRHDT and CDR2 is FYEKMQ (reference sequence). The CDR3 is 14 residues long. Trimming cost V 0 bases and J 7 bases, with 12 bases left between them. DNA for the CDR3: TGTGCCAGCAGCTTAGGCCAGGGATCGGGGACCCAGTACTTC. Translation gives CASSLGQGSGTQYF.

The chain couples TRBV3-1 (or the pseudogene TRBV3-2) to TRBJ1-1; D is possibly TRBD1 (5 bases). The CDR3 has 15 residues. CDR1 LGHDT and CDR2 YNNKEL come from the germline V gene (reference sequence). V was pared by 0 bases and J by 3 bases, with 11 bases between. The CDR3 here is CASSQDLDSYTEAFF. The CDR3, as DNA: TGTGCCAGCAGCCAAGATTTAGACAGTTACACTGAAGCTTTCTTT.

V gene TRBV15 combines with J gene TRBJ2-7; 9 bases agree with TRBD1. CDR3 length equals 14 residues. Germline V gives CDR1 LNHNV, CDR2 YYDKDF (reference sequence). The V gene end was trimmed by 0 bases and the J gene end by 6 bases; junction bases not matched to a gene: 3. The CDR3 loop reads CATSREATGGEQYF. In DNA form, the CDR3 reads TGTGCCACCAGCAGAGAGGCGACAGGGGGCGAGCAGTACTTC. Based on the CDR3 plus reference TRBV15 and TRBJ2-7, the full variable domain is DAMVIQNPRYQVTQFGKPVTLSCSQTLNHNVMYWYQQKSSQAPKLLFHYYDKDFNNEADTPDNFQSRRPNTSFCFLDIRSPGLGDTAMYLCATSREATGGEQYFGPGTRLTVT.

The chain recombines TRBV6-1 with TRBJ2-3, with 7 bases aligning to TRBD2. CDR1 and CDR2 from the germline V gene are MNHNS and SASEGT. Germline trimming cut 2 bases from V and 6 bases from J; bases unmatched to any gene: 5. There are 14 residues in the CDR3. In DNA, the CDR3 is TGTGCCAGCAGTGAATTTCTAGCGGCCGATACGCAGTATTTT. Translation: CASSEFLAADTQYF.

This clone appeared once. The rearrangement uses TRBV24-1 and TRBJ2-2; 7 bases fit TRBD2. V trimming: 11 bases; J trimming: 8 bases; junction bases outside the gene matches: 10. The CDR3 is 13 residues long. CDR1 is KGHDR and CDR2 is SFDVKD in the germline V gene. The CDR3 here is CAITRTSQGELFF. CDR3 nucleotides: TGTGCCATCACCCGGACTAGTCAAGGGGAGCTGTTTTTT.

The chain combines TRBV3-1 (or the pseudogene TRBV3-2) with TRBJ2-1, with a possible D match to TRBD2 (5 bases). Germline CDR1 LGHDT, CDR2 YNNKEL (reference sequence). Trimming shortened V by 3 bases and J by 0 bases, and 12 bases separated the two germline ends. The CDR3 has 16 amino acids. CDR3 protein: CASSHPDSSSYNEQFF. The CDR3, as DNA: TGTGCCAGCAGCCATCCGGACTCGAGCTCCTACAATGAGCAGTTCTTC.

The V and J genes are TRBV28 and TRBJ1-1, with unresolved D. Per germline, CDR1 MDHEN and CDR2 SYDVKM. This CDR3 is built from 14 residues. V shed 3 bases and J shed 0 bases, with 8 bases lying between them. CDR3 in amino acids: CASSFTALNTEAFF. CDR3 nucleotide sequence: TGTGCCAGCAGTTTCACTGCCTTGAACACTGAAGCTTTCTTT.

This clone was recorded only once. CDR3 DNA: TGTGCCAGCAGTTTCGGTAGCGGCACCGGGGAGCTGTTTTTT. Its translation is CASSFGSGTGELFF. J is TRBJ2-2 and V is TRBV27, with D tentatively TRBD2 (6 bases). Trimming took off 3 bases at V and 4 bases at J, with 9 bases between the two ends. Germline loops: CDR1 MNHEY, CDR2 SMNVEV (reference sequence). The CDR3 has 14 amino acids.

The gene calls are TRBV11-2 and TRBJ1-5, with 7 positions matching TRBD1. The CDR3 runs to 16 residues. Germline CDR1 reads SGHAT; CDR2 reads FQNNGV. The J segment lost 5 bases and the V segment lost 2 bases, leaving 9 bases of the junction unmatched. This CDR3 is CASSLRRGTDDQPQHF. The CDR3 nucleotides read TGTGCCAGCAGCTTACGTAGAGGGACAGATGATCAGCCCCAGCATTTT.

The chain combines TRBV10-1 with TRBJ2-3; TRBD1 matches 9 bases. The CDR3 sequence is 16 residues long. CDR1 and CDR2 (germline): WNHNN, SYGVQD (reference sequence). After removal of 6 bases from V and 2 bases from J, the junction contained 9 bases not matched to a gene. The CDR3 here is CASSHPGDRDTDTQYF. In DNA, the CDR3 is TGCGCCAGCAGCCACCCGGGGGACAGGGACACAGATACGCAGTATTTT.

The chain links TRBV15 to TRBJ2-1; TRBD2 is a possible D gene (5 bases). CDR1 and CDR2 (germline): LNHNV, YYDKDF (reference sequence). The CDR3 spans 13 residues. V was pared by 1 base and J by 13 bases, with 14 bases between. The CDR3 spells CATSRVSSGIQFF. The CDR3 DNA reads as TGTGCCACCAGCAGAGTTTCATCCGGGATCCAGTTCTTC.

The chain combines TRBV5-1 with TRBJ1-2, with D unresolved. The V gene's germline CDR1 is SGHRS and CDR2 YFSETQ. V lost 1 base to trimming and J lost 1 base, with 8 bases between them. This CDR3 spans 14 amino acids. The CDR3 loop reads CASSLLPDNYGYTF. The CDR3 nucleotides read TGCGCCAGCAGCTTGCTACCTGATAACTATGGCTACACCTTC. The full variable domain, with the rest looked up from reference TRBV5-1 and TRBJ1-2, is KAGVTQTPRYLIKTRGQQVTLSCSPISGHRSVSWYQQTPGQGLQFLFEYFSETQRNKGNFPGRFSGRQFSNSRSEMNVSTLELGDSALYLCASSLLPDNYGYTFGSGTRLTVV.

The J gene is TRBJ2-3, the V gene TRBV7-9, with 13 bases lining up with TRBD2. The junction had 2 bases not matched to a gene; V was cut back by 10 bases and J by 4 bases. CDR1 and CDR2 (germline): SEHNR, FQNEAQ (reference sequence). The CDR3 totals 13 residues. The CDR3 loop reads CATTSGGADTQYF. Written as DNA, the CDR3 is TGTGCCACCACTAGCGGGGGGGCAGATACGCAGTATTTT. Filled out from reference TRBV7-9 and TRBJ2-3, the complete variable domain reads DTGVSQNPRHKITKRGQNVTFRCDPISEHNRLYWYRQTLGQGPEFLTYFQNEAQLEKSRLLSDRFSAERPKGSFSTLEIQRTEQGDSAMYLCATTSGGADTQYFGPGTRLTVL.